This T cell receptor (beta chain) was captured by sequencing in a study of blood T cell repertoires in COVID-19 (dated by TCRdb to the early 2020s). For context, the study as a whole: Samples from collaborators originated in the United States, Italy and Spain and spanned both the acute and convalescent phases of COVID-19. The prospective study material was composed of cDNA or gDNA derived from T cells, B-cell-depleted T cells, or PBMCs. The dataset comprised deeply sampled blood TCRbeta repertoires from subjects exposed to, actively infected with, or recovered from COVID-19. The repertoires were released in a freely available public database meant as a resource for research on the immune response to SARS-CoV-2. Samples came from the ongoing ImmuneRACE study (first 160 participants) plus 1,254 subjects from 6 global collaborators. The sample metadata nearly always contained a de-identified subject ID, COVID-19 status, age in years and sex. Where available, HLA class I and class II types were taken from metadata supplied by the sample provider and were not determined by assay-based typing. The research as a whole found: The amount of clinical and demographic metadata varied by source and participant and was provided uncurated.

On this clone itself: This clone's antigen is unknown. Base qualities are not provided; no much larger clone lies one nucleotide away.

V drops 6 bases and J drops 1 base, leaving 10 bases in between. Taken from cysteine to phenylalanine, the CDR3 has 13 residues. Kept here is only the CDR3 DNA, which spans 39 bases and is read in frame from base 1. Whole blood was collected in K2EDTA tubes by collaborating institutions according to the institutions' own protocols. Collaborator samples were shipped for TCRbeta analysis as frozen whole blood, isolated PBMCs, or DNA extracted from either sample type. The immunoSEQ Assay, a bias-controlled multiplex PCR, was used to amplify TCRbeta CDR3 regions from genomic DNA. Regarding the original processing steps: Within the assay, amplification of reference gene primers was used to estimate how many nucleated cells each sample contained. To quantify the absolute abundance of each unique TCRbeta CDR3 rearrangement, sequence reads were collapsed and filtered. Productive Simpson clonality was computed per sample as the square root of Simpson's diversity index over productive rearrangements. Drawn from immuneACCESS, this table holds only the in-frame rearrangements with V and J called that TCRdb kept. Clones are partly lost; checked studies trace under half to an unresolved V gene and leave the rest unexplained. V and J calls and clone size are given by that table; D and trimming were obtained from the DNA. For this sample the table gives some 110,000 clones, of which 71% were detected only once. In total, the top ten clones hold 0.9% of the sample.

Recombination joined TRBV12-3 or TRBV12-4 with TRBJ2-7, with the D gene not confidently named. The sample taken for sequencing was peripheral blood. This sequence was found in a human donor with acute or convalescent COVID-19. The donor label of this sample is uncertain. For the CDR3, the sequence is CASSSPGSYEQYF. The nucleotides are TGTGCCAGCAGCTCCCCCGGGTCCTACGAGCAGTACTTC.